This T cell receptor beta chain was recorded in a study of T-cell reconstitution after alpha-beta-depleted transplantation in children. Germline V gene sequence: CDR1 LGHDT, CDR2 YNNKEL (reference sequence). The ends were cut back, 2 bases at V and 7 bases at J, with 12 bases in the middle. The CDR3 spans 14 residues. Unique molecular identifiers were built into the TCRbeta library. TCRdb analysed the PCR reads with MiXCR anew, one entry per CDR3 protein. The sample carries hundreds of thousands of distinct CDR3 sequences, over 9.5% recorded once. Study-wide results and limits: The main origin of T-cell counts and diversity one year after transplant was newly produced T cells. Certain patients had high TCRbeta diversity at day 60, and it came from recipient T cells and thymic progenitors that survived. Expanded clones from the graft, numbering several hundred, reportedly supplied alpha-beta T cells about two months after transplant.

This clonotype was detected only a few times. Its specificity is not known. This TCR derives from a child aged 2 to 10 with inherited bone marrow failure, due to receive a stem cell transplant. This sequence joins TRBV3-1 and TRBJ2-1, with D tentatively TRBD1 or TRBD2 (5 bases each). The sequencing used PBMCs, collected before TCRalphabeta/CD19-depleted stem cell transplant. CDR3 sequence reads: CASSQPGSGNEQFF. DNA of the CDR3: TGTGCCAGCAGCCAACCGGGATCAGGGAATGAGCAGTTCTTC.